This T cell receptor (beta chain) appears in the sequencing data of a study of T cells in Graves' hyperthyroidism and ophthalmopathy. Findings and caveats of the study: Blood samples included most of the expanded thyroid clonotypes exceeding 0.001. A 13 V-J signature model discriminated ophthalmopathy versus stable hyperthyroidism.

Turning to this clonotype: Its antigen is as yet unknown. At one end the junction does not follow the germline gene, possibly because of a read error.

Exclusion of patients followed from uncontrolled infection, other autoimmune disease, pregnancy or lactation. This CDR3 comprises 16 residues. Germline lookup yields CDR1 SGHVS and CDR2 FQNEAQ. TCR beta CDR3 sequences were amplified from RNA transcripts. An initial round of RT-PCR targeting the TCR CDR3 relied on the HTBI primer set. From the multiplex PCR reads, TCRdb called clonotypes with MiXCR, one entry per CDR3 protein. This sample has about 660,000 distinct CDR3 sequences, with 40% to 55% found just once. The TCR sequence derives from an adult man with Graves' disease, either hyperthyroidism or ophthalmopathy (not recorded which). Sequencing was carried out using peripheral blood or thyroid tissue (not recorded which). The rearrangement uses TRBV7-8 and TRBJ2-5, with 9 bases lining up with TRBD1. The CDR3 protein is CASSQIPGQGAETQYF. The DNA of the CDR3 is TGCGCCAGCAGCCAAATCCCGGGACAGGGCGCCGAGACCCAGTACTTC. Looking up the rest from reference TRBV7-8 and TRBJ2-5 gives the full variable domain: GAGVSQSPRYKVAKRGQDVALRCDPISGHVSLFWYQQALGQGPEFLTYFQNEAQLDKSGLPSDRFFAERPEGSVSTLKIQRTQQEDSAVYLCASSQIPGQGAETQYFGPGTRLLVL.